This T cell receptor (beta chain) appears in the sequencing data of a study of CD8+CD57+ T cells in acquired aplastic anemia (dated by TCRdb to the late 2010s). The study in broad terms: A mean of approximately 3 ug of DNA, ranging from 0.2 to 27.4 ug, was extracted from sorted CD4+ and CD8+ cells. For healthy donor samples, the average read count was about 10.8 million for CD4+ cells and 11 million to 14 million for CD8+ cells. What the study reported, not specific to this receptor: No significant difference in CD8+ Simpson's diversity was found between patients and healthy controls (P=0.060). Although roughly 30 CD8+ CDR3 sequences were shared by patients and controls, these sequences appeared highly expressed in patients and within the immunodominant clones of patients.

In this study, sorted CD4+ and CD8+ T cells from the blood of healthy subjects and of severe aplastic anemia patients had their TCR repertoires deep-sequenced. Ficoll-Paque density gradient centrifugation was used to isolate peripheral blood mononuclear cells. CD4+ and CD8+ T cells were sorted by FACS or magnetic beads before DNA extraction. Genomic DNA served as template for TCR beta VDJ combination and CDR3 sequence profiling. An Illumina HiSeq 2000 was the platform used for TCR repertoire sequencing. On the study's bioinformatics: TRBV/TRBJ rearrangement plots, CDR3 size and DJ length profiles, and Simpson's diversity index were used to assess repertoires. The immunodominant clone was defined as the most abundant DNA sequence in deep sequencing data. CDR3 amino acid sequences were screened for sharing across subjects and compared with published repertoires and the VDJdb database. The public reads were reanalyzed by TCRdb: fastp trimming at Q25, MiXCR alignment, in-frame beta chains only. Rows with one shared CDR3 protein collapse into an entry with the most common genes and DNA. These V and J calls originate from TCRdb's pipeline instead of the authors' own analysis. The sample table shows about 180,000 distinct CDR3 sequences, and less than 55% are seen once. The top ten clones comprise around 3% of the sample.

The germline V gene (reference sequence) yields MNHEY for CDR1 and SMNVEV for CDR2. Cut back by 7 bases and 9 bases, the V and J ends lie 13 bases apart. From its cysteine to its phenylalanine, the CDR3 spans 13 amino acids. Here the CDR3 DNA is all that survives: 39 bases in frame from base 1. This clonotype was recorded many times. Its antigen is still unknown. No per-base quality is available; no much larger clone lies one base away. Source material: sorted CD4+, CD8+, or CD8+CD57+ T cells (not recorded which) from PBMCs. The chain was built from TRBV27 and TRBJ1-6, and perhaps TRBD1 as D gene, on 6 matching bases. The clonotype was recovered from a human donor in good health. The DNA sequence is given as TGTGCCAGCACCTTGGGGGGGCGTTCACCCCTCCACTTT. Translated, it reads CASTLGGRSPLHF.